The 5 T cell receptor beta chains below come from one sample, sequenced in a study of neurological immune-mediated disorders. TCRdb ran MiXCR on the 5' RACE reads and lists one entry per CDR3 protein. The table includes about 36,000 distinct CDR3 sequences, 10% detected once. The sample taken for sequencing was PBMCs. Receptor source: a woman under 40 with HTLV-1-associated myelopathy (HAM/TSP).

This clonotype was counted at least ten times. This chain connects TRBV19 to TRBJ1-5; possible D gene TRBD1, 5 bases. The V end was cut by 6 bases, the J end by 4 bases, with 16 bases between. Germline CDR1 and CDR2: LNHDA and SQIVND (reference sequence). The CDR3 consists of 15 residues. The CDR3 protein is CASRPGRVGNQPQHF. CDR3 DNA sequence: TGTGCCAGTAGGCCAGGGCGGGTCGGGAATCAGCCCCAGCATTTT.

In this sample, this clonotype turned up many times. V usage is TRBV29-1 and J usage is TRBJ1-1; D not certain. The germline V gene has CDR1 SQVTM and CDR2 ANQGSEA. The CDR3 has 13 amino acids. Trimming left V 4 bases short and J 3 bases short, with 12 bases between. CDR3 DNA sequence: TGCAGCGTTGTTGCTCTTAAGGACACTGAAGCTTTCTTT. Its protein is CSVVALKDTEAFF.

This clonotype was recorded at least ten times. V and J are TRBV11-2 and TRBJ2-2; the match to TRBD1 covers 8 bases. The CDR3 extends over 14 amino acids. The V and J ends lost 3 bases and 6 bases, in that order; junction bases with no gene match: 3. Germline CDR1 reads SGHAT; CDR2 reads FQNNGV. The CDR3, as DNA: TGTGCCAGCAGCTTCGACAGGGGACCCGGGGAGCTGTTTTTT. Its protein product is CASSFDRGPGELFF.

This clonotype was detected ten times or more. This sequence joins TRBV5-1 and TRBJ2-1; 9 nucleotides match TRBD1. The CDR3 extends over 16 amino acids. The trim removed 4 bases at V and 4 bases at J, leaving 9 bases unmatched. Germline loops: CDR1 SGHRS, CDR2 YFSETQ. The CDR3 coding sequence is TGCGCCAGCAGCCCGGCGACAGGGGGTCGATACAATGAGCAGTTCTTC. Translating gives CASSPATGGRYNEQFF.

This clonotype has a count of ten or more. The chain is built from TRBV20-1 and TRBJ1-6; 11 bases are a match to TRBD1. The CDR3 is 16 amino acids. Germline V gene sequence: CDR1 DFQATT, CDR2 SNEGSKA (reference sequence). The V segment lost 0 bases and the J segment 9 bases; nucleotides outside the gene matches: 7. CDR3 coding DNA: TGCAGTGCTAGAGAGGGGACAGGGGGAGCAGGTTCACCCCTCCACTTT. Its translation: CSAREGTGGAGSPLHF.